Listed below are T cell receptor beta chains from one sample, sequenced in a study of blood T cell repertoires in COVID-19. Method: immunoSEQ multiplex PCR; TCRdb's copy keeps in-frame clones and lacks some. The table has 110,000 or so clones, around 79% seen once. Sequencing was done on a sample of peripheral blood. The source of these receptors is a man aged 50-60 years with acute or convalescent COVID-19. Each CDR3 is given with its conserved first and last residue. A D gene is named only where the DNA matches it firmly. Size values are once, few and many counts, or a class for expanded clones, and some rows have none.

>TRBJ2-7|-|TRBV27|TRBD2
CASSFSSGSRSYEQYF
TGTGCCAGCAGTTTCAGTAGCGGGAGTAGGTCCTACGAGCAGTACTTC
>TRBJ2-2|-|TRBV15|TRBD2
CATSGGGHTGELFF
TGTGCCACCAGCGGGGGAGGGCACACCGGGGAGCTGTTTTTT
>TRBJ2-2|-|TRBV24-1|-
CATSDLDGLNTGELFF
TGTGCCACCAGTGACCTTGACGGACTGAACACCGGGGAGCTGTTTTTT
>TRBJ2-2|-|TRBV5-1|-
CASSLDPGGADTGELFF
TGCGCCAGCAGCTTGGACCCCGGGGGTGCGGACACCGGGGAGCTGTTTTTT
>TRBJ1-5|-|TRBV2|TRBD1
CASNSLQGMGADQPQHF
TGTGCCAGCAATTCGTTACAGGGGATGGGGGCAGATCAGCCCCAGCATTTT
>TRBJ1-2|-|TRBV5-6|TRBD1
CASSIGTANTLYGYTF
TGTGCCAGCAGCATAGGGACAGCGAACACTCTCTATGGCTACACCTTC
>TRBJ2-3|-|TRBV29-1|-
CSVGGNTDTQYF
TGCAGCGTTGGCGGGAACACAGATACGCAGTATTTT
>TRBJ2-1|once|TRBV30|TRBD2
CAWSVLAGTSYNEQFF
TGTGCCTGGAGTGTACTAGCGGGGACCTCCTACAATGAGCAGTTCTTC
>TRBJ1-6|-|TRBV6-6|-
CASSYQAGINSPLHF
TGTGCCAGCAGTTACCAGGCAGGGATTAATTCACCCCTCCACTTT
>TRBJ2-7|-|TRBV5-1|TRBD1
CASSLEGAPISYEQYF
TGCGCCAGCAGCTTGGAGGGGGCCCCTATCTCCTACGAGCAGTACTTC
>TRBJ2-2|-|TRBV9|-
CASSIRGEGELFF
TGTGCCAGCAGCATCAGGGGAGAGGGGGAGCTGTTTTTT
>TRBJ1-1|-|TRBV11-3|-
CASSLRGNTEAFF
TGTGCCAGCAGCTTAAGGGGGAACACTGAAGCTTTCTTT
>TRBJ1-2|-|TRBV11-2|-
CASSLGGGQYGYTF
TGTGCCAGCAGCTTAGGGGGCGGACAATATGGCTACACCTTC
>TRBJ1-2|-|TRBV5-1|-
CASSLDGGGYGYTF
TGCGCCAGCAGCTTGGACGGAGGCGGGTATGGCTACACCTTC
>TRBJ2-1|-|TRBV7-9|TRBD2
CASSWGLAGYNEQFF
TGTGCCAGCAGCTGGGGACTAGCGGGCTACAATGAGCAGTTCTTC
>TRBJ1-2|-|TRBV5-5|TRBD1
CASSPGQGAQYGYTF
TGTGCCAGCAGCCCGGGACAGGGGGCGCAGTATGGCTACACCTTC
>TRBJ2-1|-|TRBV18|TRBD1
CASSLRDRDYNEQFF
TGTGCCAGCTCACTCCGGGACAGGGATTACAATGAGCAGTTCTTC
>TRBJ1-4|-|TRBV5-1|-
CASSLASRAFNEKLFF
TGCGCCAGCAGCTTGGCCTCCCGTGCGTTCAATGAAAAACTGTTTTTT
>TRBJ2-7|-|TRBV2|TRBD1
CASIRGSGFFYEQYF
TGTGCCAGCATCAGGGGGTCCGGCTTCTTCTACGAGCAGTACTTC
>TRBJ2-1|once|TRBV7-8|TRBD2
CASSIVLAGSYNEQFF
TGTGCCAGCAGCATAGTTCTAGCGGGATCCTACAATGAGCAGTTCTTC
>TRBJ2-1|-|TRBV11-3|-
CASSLGGALGDEQFF
TGTGCCAGCAGCCTCGGAGGGGCCCTAGGCGATGAGCAGTTCTTC
>TRBJ2-7|-|TRBV19|-
CASSIRQGGYEQYF
TGTGCCAGTAGTATCCGACAAGGAGGCTACGAGCAGTACTTC
>TRBJ1-2|-|TRBV10-1|-
CASSEFRAYGYTF
TGCGCCAGCAGTGAGTTCAGGGCGTATGGCTACACCTTC
>TRBJ1-4|-|TRBV7-2|TRBD1
CASSLVQGVVGEKLFF
TGTGCCAGCAGCTTAGTCCAGGGGGTAGTGGGAGAAAAACTGTTTTTT
>TRBJ1-5|-|TRBV28|TRBD1
CASSLDREENQPQHF
TGTGCCAGCAGTTTAGACAGGGAGGAAAATCAGCCCCAGCATTTT
>TRBJ2-3|-|TRBV29-1|-
CSVDDRSSTDTQYF
TGCAGCGTAGACGACAGGAGTAGCACAGATACGCAGTATTTT
>TRBJ2-1|-|TRBV5-1|-
CASSGAWSSYNEQFF
TGCGCCAGCAGCGGAGCTTGGAGCTCCTACAATGAGCAGTTCTTC
>TRBJ1-6|once|TRBV7-3|-
CASSQGNNSPLHF
TGTGCCAGCAGTCAGGGGAACAATTCACCCCTCCACTTT
>TRBJ1-4|-|TRBV2|-
CASRGVTPKVEKLFF
TGTGCCAGCAGGGGCGTGACCCCGAAAGTGGAAAAACTGTTTTTT
>TRBJ2-7|-|TRBV18|-
CASSPNNEQYF
TGTGCCAGCTCACCAAACAACGAGCAGTACTTC
>TRBJ2-5|-|TRBV4-1|-
CASSQDSLSETQYF
TGCGCCAGCAGCCAAGATTCACTATCAGAGACCCAGTACTTC
>TRBJ1-5|-|TRBV28|TRBD1
CASTQGGTGSMPQHF
TGTGCCAGCACCCAAGGCGGGACAGGGTCTATGCCCCAGCATTTT
>TRBJ2-1|-|TRBV7-9|TRBD2
CASSLRAGYNEQFF
TGTGCCAGCAGCTTACGAGCGGGGTACAATGAGCAGTTCTTC
>TRBJ1-4|-|TRBV28|TRBD1
CASRTGGEEKLFF
TGTGCCAGCCGGACAGGGGGCGAGGAAAAACTGTTTTTT
>TRBJ1-2|-|TRBV28|-
CASSSLQDSFNYGYTF
TGTGCCAGCAGTTCTCTCCAGGACAGCTTTAACTATGGCTACACCTTC
>TRBJ2-3|-|TRBV5-1|TRBD1
CASSPWTGGIADTQYF
TGCGCCAGCAGCCCCTGGACAGGGGGAATCGCAGATACGCAGTATTTT
>TRBJ1-3|-|TRBV5-8|TRBD1
CASSPWTGRNTIYF
TGTGCCAGCAGCCCGTGGACAGGGAGAAACACCATATATTTT
>TRBJ2-1|few|TRBV29-1|-
CSVDASYNEQFF
TGCAGCGTTGACGCTTCCTATAATGAGCAGTTCTTC
>TRBJ2-1|many|TRBV19|TRBD2
CASSIPGLVNEQFF
TGTGCCAGTAGTATCCCCGGACTAGTCAATGAGCAGTTCTTC
>TRBJ2-1|-|TRBV28|TRBD2
CASSPTSGSPHNEQFF
TGTGCCAGCAGCCCAACTAGCGGGAGTCCCCACAATGAGCAGTTCTTC
>TRBJ1-3|-|TRBV11-2|TRBD1
CASTVRTGETPNTIYF
TGTGCCAGCACCGTTAGAACAGGGGAGACCCCAAACACCATATATTTT
>TRBJ1-2|-|TRBV9|-
CASSPTPSYGYTF
TGTGCCAGCAGCCCAACACCTTCCTATGGCTACACCTTC
>TRBJ2-1|few|TRBV28|-
CASSFRLPLSSYNEQFF
TGTGCCAGCAGTTTTCGACTACCCTTGAGCTCCTACAATGAGCAGTTCTTC
>TRBJ2-6|-|TRBV7-2|-
CASSLEGAGIPPGANVLTF
TGTGCCAGCAGCTTAGAGGGTGCAGGGATCCCCCCCGGGGCCAACGTCCTGACTTTC
>TRBJ1-4|few|TRBV28|TRBD1
CASSLTGGGEKLFF
TGTGCCAGCAGCCTAACAGGGGGTGGTGAAAAACTGTTTTTT
>TRBJ1-5|-|TRBV28|-
CASTSGGAEGQPQHF
TGTGCCAGCACGTCGGGAGGGGCTGAGGGTCAGCCCCAGCATTTT
>TRBJ2-3|once|TRBV19|-
CASSMVAGTDTQYF
TGTGCCAGTAGTATGGTGGCGGGCACAGATACGCAGTATTTT
>TRBJ2-2|-|TRBV6-2/TRBV6-3|-
CASSYSRFNGELFF
TGTGCCAGCAGTTACTCGAGGTTCAACGGGGAGCTGTTTTTT
>TRBJ2-4|-|TRBV27|-
CASSPHGLGVGVSKNIQYF
TGTGCCAGCAGTCCTCATGGGTTAGGGGTAGGTGTTTCCAAAAACATTCAGTACTTC
>TRBJ2-5|-|TRBV24-1|TRBD1
CATSDTYRGQETQYF
TGTGCCACCAGTGATACCTACAGGGGCCAAGAGACCCAGTACTTC
>TRBJ1-1|-|TRBV4-1|-
CASSQVLDFNTEAFF
TGCGCCAGCAGCCAAGTATTGGACTTTAACACTGAAGCTTTCTTT